This T cell receptor beta chain was identified in a study of breast tumors, draining lymph nodes, adjacent tissues. Study conclusions and caveats: Tumor T cell lymph node origin was a supported hypothesis, not proven.

This clonotype has a count of ten or more. Its antigen is unidentified. Germline CDR1 reads SGHNT; CDR2 reads YENEEA. CDR3 length: 17 amino acids. V shed 1 base and J 0 bases; nucleotides not matched to a gene: 4. TCRdb analysed the multiplex PCR reads with MiXCR anew, one entry per CDR3 protein. The sample carries about 35,000 distinct CDR3 sequences, around a third recorded once. The sample comprised breast tumor tissue. This receptor was obtained from a female donor with breast cancer. Some clones in this sample may be carry-over from other donors' samples. The rearrangement links TRBV11-3 to TRBJ2-3, with TRBD2 matching 10 bases. The DNA for the CDR3 is TGTGCCAGCAGCTTAGGGGCTAGCGGGAGTAGCACAGATACGCAGTATTTT. Translated, it gives CASSLGASGSSTDTQYF.